Listed here are 24 T cell receptor beta chains from one sample, sequenced in a study of cytomegalovirus exposure and HLA in healthy donors (dated by TCRdb to 2016 to 2017). Library preparation used the immunoSEQ multiplex PCR assay. For the multiplex PCR, a mixture combining 60 forward primers for TCR Vbeta segments and 13 reverse primers for TCR Jbeta segments was used. Entries here come from immuneACCESS through TCRdb and include only in-frame sequences with V and J called. Some clones fail to appear in such tables; in the studies checked, an unresolved V gene covers under half of the shortfall, and the cause of the remainder is unknown. This sample lists about 84,000 clones; just under 80% were detected once. Approximately 2.7% of the sample is taken by the ten largest. Sequencing input: PBMCs. These receptors all come from a male donor in good health and CMV-seropositive.

The chain joins TRBV5-1 to TRBJ2-7; 7 nucleotides agree with TRBD1. The length of the CDR3 is 13 residues. The V and J ends lost 3 bases and 1 base, in that order; junction bases with no gene match: 1. CDR1 is SGHRS, CDR2 YFSETQ, per germline. CDR3 coding DNA: TGCGCCAGCAGCTCGACAGGGTCCTACGAGCAGTACTTC. Amino acid sequence: CASSSTGSYEQYF.

This chain connects TRBV7-2 to TRBJ1-2, with 9 nucleotides matching TRBD1. V was clipped by 4 bases and J by 6 bases; unmatched bases: 9. There are 15 residues in the CDR3. Germline values: CDR1 SGHTA, CDR2 FQGNSA. The CDR3 coding sequence is TGTGCCAGCAGCTCCCACACAGGGGGCATGAATGGCTACACCTTC. This gives the protein CASSSHTGGMNGYTF.

V usage is TRBV2 and J usage is TRBJ2-5, with a tentative D call TRBD2 (6 bases). The CDR3 contains 16 residues. Between the trimmed V and J ends, which lost 2 bases and 0 bases, there was a span of 13 bases. Germline V gene lookup returns CDR1 SNHLY and CDR2 FYNNEI. The CDR3: CASSESFGGYQETQYF. CDR3 in DNA: TGTGCCAGCAGTGAATCGTTTGGGGGGTACCAAGAGACCCAGTACTTC.

The chain carries TRBV7-9 and TRBJ2-5; tentatively, D is TRBD1 (6 bases). This CDR3 comprises 16 residues. CDR1 and CDR2 (germline): SEHNR, FQNEAQ (reference sequence). Between the trimmed V and J ends, which lost 5 bases and 0 bases, there was a span of 16 bases. The CDR3 region has the DNA TGTGCCAGCAGCCGACTTACAGGGATTCACCAAGAGACCCAGTACTTC. Translation gives CASSRLTGIHQETQYF.

The gene calls are TRBV5-1 and TRBJ2-1; TRBD1 matches 8 bases. CDR3 length equals 15 residues. Trimming cost V 1 base and J 6 bases; bases outside gene matches: 6. Germline lookup yields CDR1 SGHRS and CDR2 YFSETQ. The chain's CDR3 is CASSLRTGSGNEQFF. The DNA for the CDR3 is TGCGCCAGCAGCTTGAGGACAGGGTCGGGCAATGAGCAGTTCTTC.

The chain is built from TRBV11-2 and TRBJ2-7; D perhaps matches TRBD1 (5 bases). Germline lookup yields CDR1 SGHAT and CDR2 FQNNGV. Trimming removed 2 bases from V and 4 bases from J, with 15 bases in between. The CDR3 sequence is 15 residues long. The CDR3 region is CASSLLPGFRYEQYF. For the CDR3, the DNA is TGTGCCAGCAGCTTATTGCCAGGGTTTCGGTACGAGCAGTACTTC.

The CDR3 region is CASGGQAYEQYF. Written as DNA, the CDR3 is TGTGCCAGCGGTGGACAAGCCTACGAGCAGTACTTC. The chain combines TRBV2 with TRBJ2-7; D is possibly TRBD1 (5 bases). The CDR3 has 12 residues. CDR1 and CDR2 from the germline V gene are SNHLY and FYNNEI. Trimming stripped 8 bases from V and 2 bases from J, with 10 bases between.

This clone was found a few times. The chain links TRBV9 to TRBJ2-5; a possible D gene is TRBD2 (5 bases). This CDR3 is 15 amino acids long. The V gene's germline CDR1 is SGDLS and CDR2 YYNGEE. V was pared by 0 bases and J by 2 bases, with 11 bases between. CDR3 residues: CASSVVPRAQETQYF. Written as DNA, the CDR3 is TGTGCCAGCAGCGTAGTGCCGAGGGCTCAAGAGACCCAGTACTTC.

The CDR3 is CASSEYPGLAGSTDTQYF. The CDR3 DNA sequence: TGTGCCAGCAGTGAATATCCAGGACTAGCGGGTAGCACAGATACGCAGTATTTT. V gene TRBV25-1 combines with J gene TRBJ2-3; TRBD2 matches at 11 bases. The V and J ends lost 0 bases and 0 bases, in that order; junction bases with no gene match: 5. The CDR3 consists of 18 residues. Germline V gene data show CDR1 as MGHDK and CDR2 as SYGVNS. Supplemented by reference TRBV25-1 and TRBJ2-3, the full variable domain reads EADIYQTPRYLVIGTGKKITLECSQTMGHDKMYWYQQDPGMELHLIHYSYGVNSTEKGDLSSESTVSRIRTEHFPLTLESARPSHTSQYLCASSEYPGLAGSTDTQYFGPGTRLTVL.

V and J are TRBV20-1 and TRBJ2-1; 7 bases agree with TRBD1. Germline V gives CDR1 DFQATT, CDR2 SNEGSKA (reference sequence). The CDR3 sequence is 11 residues long. V shed 4 bases, J shed 6 bases, and the junction held 0 bases outside the gene matches. DNA of the CDR3: TGCAGTGCTAACAGGGGCAATGAGCAGTTCTTC. Translation: CSANRGNEQFF.

The chain links TRBV5-6 to TRBJ2-1; no definite D call. CDR3 length equals 16 residues. V was clipped by 4 bases and J by 0 bases, with 14 bases between them. Germline V gene lookup returns CDR1 SGHDT and CDR2 YYEEEE. In nucleotides, the CDR3 is TGTGCCAGCAGCCTCCTTTTCTTGAGCTCCTACAATGAGCAGTTCTTC. Translated: CASSLLFLSSYNEQFF.

This clone was counted once. V and J are TRBV10-1 and TRBJ1-1; TRBD1 matches 8 bases. This CDR3 region has 15 residues. The germline CDR1 and CDR2 sequences are WNHNN and SYGVQD (reference sequence). V lost 3 bases and J lost 1; bases outside the gene matches: 4. As DNA, the CDR3 is TGCGCCAGCAGTGAAAGCGGACAGGGGAACACTGAAGCTTTCTTT. This encodes CASSESGQGNTEAFF.

V and J are TRBV11-1 and TRBJ2-2; 11 nucleotides match TRBD1. This CDR3 is 17 amino acids long. Unmatched junction bases numbered 6, after V lost 1 base and J lost 5 bases. CDR1 SGHAT and CDR2 FQDESV come from the germline V gene (reference sequence). This CDR3 reads CASSLVGQGARTGELFF. The CDR3 region has the DNA TGTGCCAGCAGCTTAGTCGGACAGGGGGCGCGGACCGGGGAGCTGTTTTTT.

The J gene is TRBJ2-2, the V gene TRBV5-1; possibly TRBD2 for D (6 bases). Germline CDR1 reads SGHRS; CDR2 reads YFSETQ. The CDR3 loop spans 15 amino acids. Trimming left V 3 bases short and J 2 bases short, with 11 bases between. CDR3 sequence reads: CASSSEGLNTGELFF. CDR3 sequence (DNA): TGCGCCAGCAGCTCGGAGGGACTCAACACCGGGGAGCTGTTTTTT.

The chain couples TRBV6-4 to TRBJ2-7, with 11 nucleotides matching TRBD2. CDR1 MRHNA and CDR2 SNTAGT come from the germline V gene. CDR3 length equals 15 residues. J was trimmed by 0 bases and V by 6 bases; bases with no gene match: 4. The DNA for the CDR3 is TGTGCCAGCAGCACCACTAGCGGGGGCTCCTACGAGCAGTACTTC. Translated: CASSTTSGGSYEQYF.

A few counts support this clone. The CDR3, as DNA: TGCGCCAGCAGCCCGAGCTCCTACGAGCAGTACTTC. Translation: CASSPSSYEQYF. The rearrangement links TRBV5-1 to TRBJ2-7, with no clear D. The CDR3 spans 12 residues. The germline gives CDR1 SGHRS, CDR2 YFSETQ. The germline V and J ends were trimmed by 4 bases and 0 bases, with 5 bases remaining between them.

This chain joins TRBV4-1 and TRBJ2-7; 13 nucleotides agree with TRBD2. J lost 5 bases, V lost 3 bases, and 4 bases had no gene match. Germline assignment: CDR1 MGHRA and CDR2 YSYEKL. This CDR3 region has 15 residues. CDR3 DNA sequence: TGCGCCAGCAGCCAGACTAGCGGGAGGTCGGACGAGCAGTACTTC. Amino acid sequence: CASSQTSGRSDEQYF.

This clone was detected only a few times. The J gene is TRBJ2-7, the V gene TRBV7-9; 9 bases match TRBD2. The CDR3 length is 15 residues. Germline V gives CDR1 SEHNR, CDR2 FQNEAQ (reference sequence). The V segment lost 3 bases and the J segment 5 bases; nucleotides outside the gene matches: 8. The chain's CDR3 is CASSFSSGTRNEQYF. As DNA, the CDR3 is TGTGCCAGCAGCTTTTCTAGCGGGACTCGGAACGAGCAGTACTTC.

The rearrangement joins TRBV6-5 to TRBJ2-7; weak D call: TRBD2 (6 bases). V was pared by 5 bases and J by 5 bases, with 19 bases between. The CDR3 loop spans 15 amino acids. CDR1 and CDR2 from the germline V gene are MNHEY and SVGAGI. CDR3 nucleotide sequence: TGTGCCAGCAGTAAAAGCGGTGGGGGGTCCCACGAGCAGTACTTC. Amino acids: CASSKSGGGSHEQYF.

This rearrangement joins TRBV6-1 to TRBJ2-1, with D perhaps TRBD2 (6 bases). Per germline, CDR1 MNHNS and CDR2 SASEGT. V was trimmed by 4 bases and J by 8 bases, leaving 18 bases between them. The CDR3 has 15 amino acids. The CDR3 sequence: CASSGDDGGAYEQFF. The CDR3 nucleotides are TGTGCCAGCAGTGGGGACGACGGGGGTGCCTATGAGCAGTTCTTC.

The CDR3 nucleotides read TGTGCCAGCAGCTACGGGATAGGGAGTGTGGCCGGGGAGCTGTTTTTT. Translation: CASSYGIGSVAGELFF. The rearrangement joins TRBV5-4 to TRBJ2-2, with D tentatively TRBD2 (5 bases). CDR3 length: 16 amino acids. The germline CDR1 and CDR2 sequences are SGHNT and YYREEE (reference sequence). V lost 3 bases and J 6 bases, leaving 18 bases between the germline ends.

V and J are TRBV30 and TRBJ2-7, with 10 bases fitting TRBD2. V shed 0 bases and J 3 bases; nucleotides not matched to a gene: 5. This CDR3 region has 15 residues. Germline V gene lookup returns CDR1 GTSNPN and CDR2 SVGIG (reference sequence). The chain's CDR3 is CAWSVQLAGNYEQYF. CDR3 DNA sequence: TGTGCCTGGAGTGTACAACTAGCGGGAAACTACGAGCAGTACTTC.

The rearrangement joins TRBV7-9 to TRBJ1-2, with 7 bases that match TRBD1. The CDR3 is 15 residues long. Trimming cost V 4 bases and J 4 bases; bases outside gene matches: 9. Germline-derived CDR1 and CDR2 are SEHNR and FQNEAQ (reference sequence). CDR3 nucleotides: TGTGCCAGCAGCTGGGACAGAGACAGACTCTATGGCTACACCTTC. It translates to CASSWDRDRLYGYTF.

This clone was seen more than once but under ten times. V and J are TRBV6-5 and TRBJ1-5, with a tentative D call TRBD1 (5 bases). Germline V CDR1 and CDR2: MNHEY, SVGAGI. The CDR3 is made up of 15 amino acids. V gave up 6 bases and J gave up 6 bases, with 18 bases separating them. CDR3 nucleotide sequence: TGTGCCAGCAGCCAAAGGACCGGGGGTGGTCAGCCCCAGCATTTT. Its protein product is CASSQRTGGGQPQHF.